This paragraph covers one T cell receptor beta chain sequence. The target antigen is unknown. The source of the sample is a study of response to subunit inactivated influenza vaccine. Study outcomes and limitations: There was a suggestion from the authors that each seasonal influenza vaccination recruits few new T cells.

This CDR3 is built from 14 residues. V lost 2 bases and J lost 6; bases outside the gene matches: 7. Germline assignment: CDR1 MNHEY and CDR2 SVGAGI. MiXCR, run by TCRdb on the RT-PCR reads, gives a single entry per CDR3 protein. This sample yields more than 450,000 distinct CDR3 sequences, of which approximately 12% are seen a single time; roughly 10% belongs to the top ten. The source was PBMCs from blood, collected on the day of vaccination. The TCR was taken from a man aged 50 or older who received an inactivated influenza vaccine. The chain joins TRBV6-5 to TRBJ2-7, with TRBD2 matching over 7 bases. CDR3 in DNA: TGTGCCAGCAGTTACACAGGACTAGTTACCGAGCAGTACTTC. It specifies CASSYTGLVTEQYF.